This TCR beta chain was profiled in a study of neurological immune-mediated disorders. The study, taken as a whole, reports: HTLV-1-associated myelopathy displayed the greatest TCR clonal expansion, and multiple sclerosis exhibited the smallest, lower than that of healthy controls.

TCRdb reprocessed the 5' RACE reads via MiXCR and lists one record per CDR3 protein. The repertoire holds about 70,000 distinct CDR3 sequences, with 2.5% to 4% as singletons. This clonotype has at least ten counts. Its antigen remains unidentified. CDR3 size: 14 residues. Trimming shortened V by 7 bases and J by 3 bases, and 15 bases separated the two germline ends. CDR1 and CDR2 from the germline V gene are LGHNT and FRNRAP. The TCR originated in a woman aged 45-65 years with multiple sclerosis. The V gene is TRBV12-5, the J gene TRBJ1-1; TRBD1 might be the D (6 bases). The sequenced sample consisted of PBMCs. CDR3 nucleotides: TGTGCTAGTGCCCCTTCCGGGGGCTACACTGAAGCTTTCTTT. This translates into CASAPSGGYTEAFF. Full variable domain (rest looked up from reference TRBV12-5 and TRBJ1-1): DARVTQTPRHKVTEMGQEVTMRCQPILGHNTVFWYRQTMMQGLELLAYFRNRAPLDDSGMPKDRFSAEMPDATLATLKIQPSEPRDSAVYFCASAPSGGYTEAFFGQGTRLTVV.